The 5 T cell receptor beta chains below all came from one sample that was sequenced in a study of cytomegalovirus exposure and HLA in healthy donors. PCR amplification relied on 60 Vbeta primers (plus 13 Jbeta primers). Clones were sequenced by immunoSEQ multiplex PCR, and TCRdb holds only the in-frame ones, with some missing. The sample contains approximately 170,000 clones, 80% to 85% of which appear only once. Sequenced: PBMCs. The receptors here all came from a boy under 10 years old in good health and CMV-seronegative.

This clone has just a few counts. This chain joins TRBV11-2 and TRBJ1-6, with unresolved D. Germline V gives CDR1 SGHAT, CDR2 FQNNGV. This CDR3 contains 13 residues. Deletions cut 4 bases from V and 14 bases from J, with 15 bases between. CDR3 coding DNA: TGTGCCAGCAGCTCCCAATCGTCCAGTACCCTCCACTTT. This gives the protein CASSSQSSSTLHF.

CDR3 nucleotides: TGTGCCAGCAGCTTGGGGAGTGTTAGCAATCAGCCCCAGCATTTT. It encodes CASSLGSVSNQPQHF. The J gene is TRBJ1-5, the V gene TRBV7-2; no reliable D call. From germline, CDR1 is SGHTA and CDR2 FQGNSA. The CDR3 consists of 15 residues. Trimming shortened V by 3 bases and J by 0 bases, and 9 bases separated the two germline ends.

V is TRBV10-3 and J is TRBJ2-1; D is possibly TRBD2 (7 bases). The germline gives CDR1 ENHRY, CDR2 SYGVKD. V gave up 8 bases and J gave up 2 bases, with 10 bases separating them. CDR3 length: 13 residues. The CDR3 coding sequence is TGTGCCATCGGGGGGGCTACCTACAATGAGCAGTTCTTC. Protein sequence: CAIGGATYNEQFF.

V is TRBV27 and J is TRBJ1-6; 7 nucleotides match TRBD1. Trimming removed 1 base from V and 6 bases from J; junction bases left unmatched: 3. The CDR3 spans 15 residues. Germline CDR1 MNHEY, CDR2 SMNVEV (reference sequence). The CDR3 loop is CASSLYTGVNSPLHF. The CDR3 DNA reads TGTGCCAGCAGTTTATACACAGGGGTTAATTCACCCCTCCACTTT.

This sequence joins TRBV7-2 and TRBJ2-7; D not resolved. The CDR3 contains 12 residues. V lost 4 bases and J lost 4, with 8 bases in between. Germline-derived CDR1 and CDR2 are SGHTA and FQGNSA. This CDR3 reads CASSSLGYEQYF. CDR3 sequence (DNA): TGTGCCAGCAGCTCCCTAGGATACGAGCAGTACTTC.